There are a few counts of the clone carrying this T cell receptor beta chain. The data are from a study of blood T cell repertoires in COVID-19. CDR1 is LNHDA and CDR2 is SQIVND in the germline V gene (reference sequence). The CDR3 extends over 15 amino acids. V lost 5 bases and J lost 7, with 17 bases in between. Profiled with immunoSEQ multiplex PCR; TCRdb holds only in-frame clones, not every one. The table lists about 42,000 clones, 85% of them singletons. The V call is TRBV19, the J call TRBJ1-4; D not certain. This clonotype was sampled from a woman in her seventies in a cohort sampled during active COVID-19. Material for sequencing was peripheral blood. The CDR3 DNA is TGTGCCAGTAGTTTCTGGGAGTCAGGACGTGAAAAACTGTTTTTT. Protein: CASSFWESGREKLFF.